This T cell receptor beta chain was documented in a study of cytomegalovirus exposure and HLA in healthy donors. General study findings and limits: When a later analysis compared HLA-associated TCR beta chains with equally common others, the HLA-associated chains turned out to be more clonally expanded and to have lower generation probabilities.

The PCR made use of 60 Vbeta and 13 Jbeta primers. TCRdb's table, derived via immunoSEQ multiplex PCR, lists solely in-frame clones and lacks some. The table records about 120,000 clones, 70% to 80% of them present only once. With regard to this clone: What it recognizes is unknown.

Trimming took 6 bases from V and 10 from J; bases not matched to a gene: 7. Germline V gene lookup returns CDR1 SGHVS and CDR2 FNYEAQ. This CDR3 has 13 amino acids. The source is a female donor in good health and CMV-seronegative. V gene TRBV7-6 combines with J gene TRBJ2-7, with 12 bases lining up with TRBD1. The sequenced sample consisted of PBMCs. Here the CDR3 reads CASSSGTGGAQYF. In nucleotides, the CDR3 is TGTGCCAGCAGTTCCGGGACAGGGGGCGCACAGTACTTC. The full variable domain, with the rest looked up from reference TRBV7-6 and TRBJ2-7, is GAGVSQSPRYKVTKRGQDVALRCDPISGHVSLYWYRQALGQGPEFLTYFNYEAQQDKSGLPNDRFSAERPEGSISTLTIQRTEQRDSAMYRCASSSGTGGAQYFGPGTRLTVT.